The 11 T cell receptor beta chains below all came from one sample that was sequenced in a study of T cells in women clearing cervical HPV infection. Profiling relied on immunoSEQ multiplex PCR, and the TCRdb table lists in-frame clones only, not all of them. This specimen shows 30,000 or so clones; the ten leading clones hold around 3.2%. The source material was blood buffy coat. These receptors originate from a woman aged 18 to 75 with a cervical HPV16 infection that either progressed to CIN3+ or cleared (not recorded which).

The CDR3 DNA, read in part, is TGTGCCAGCAGTGAAAGGGGGAGAGGGGTAAATGAAAAA. Amino acid sequence: CASSERGRGVNEK. The complete CDR3 reads CASSERGRGVNEKLFF. The chain is built from TRBV2 and TRBJ1-4; possible D gene TRBD1, 6 bases. The observed sequence ends 3 residues before the CDR3 terminus, with the missing tail filled in from the germline J gene. Germline CDR1 is SNHLY and CDR2 is FYNNEI. Trimming took 2 bases from V and 5 from J, leaving 15 bases between them. The CDR3 loop spans 16 amino acids.

Turning to this clone: The read terminates 3 residues ahead of where the CDR3 ends, so the germline J gene completes it. The V gene is TRBV5-4, the J gene TRBJ2-5; 11 bases fit TRBD2. The germline V gene has CDR1 SGHNT and CDR2 YYREEE (reference sequence). Losses at the gene ends were 1 base for V and 5 bases for J; bases not matched to a gene: 1. The CDR3 consists of 14 residues. CDR3 bases read: TGTGCCAGCAGCTTGTCTAGCGGGAGGGAGACC. As protein: CASSLSSGRET. The CDR3 in full is CASSLSSGRETQYF.

Turning to this clone: Read coverage stops 3 residues before the CDR3 terminus; the germline J gene supplies the remainder. The chain recombines TRBV20-1 with TRBJ2-3; D ambiguous. The V end was cut by 3 bases, the J end by 0 bases, with 4 bases between. This CDR3 spans 12 amino acids. CDR1 is DFQATT and CDR2 is SNEGSKA in the germline V gene (reference sequence). The CDR3 DNA, read in part, is TGCAGTGCTAGCGGGAGCACAGATACG. This encodes CSASGSTDT. The whole CDR3 protein reads CSASGSTDTQYF.

As concerns this clone: The CDR3 is cut off 3 residues early in the read; its end comes from the germline J gene. This sequence joins TRBV20-1 and TRBJ1-4; the match to TRBD1 covers 7 bases. This CDR3 region has 14 residues. Germline lookup yields CDR1 DFQATT and CDR2 SNEGSKA (reference sequence). V trimming: 4 bases; J trimming: 6 bases; junction bases outside the gene matches: 8. The DNA read from the CDR3 is TGCAGTGCTACCCGACAGGGAGGGGATGAAAAA. Its translation is CSATRQGGDEK. The CDR3 as a whole reads CSATRQGGDEKLFF.

About this clone: The read terminates 3 residues ahead of where the CDR3 ends, so the germline J gene completes it. The V and J genes are TRBV5-6 and TRBJ1-6, with TRBD1 matching 11 bases. V lost 4 bases, J lost 10 bases, and 4 bases stayed unmatched. The CDR3 totals 14 residues. Per germline, CDR1 SGHDT and CDR2 YYEEEE. The CDR3 spells CASSRDRGTSPLHF. Incomplete CDR3 DNA: TGTGCCAGCAGCCGGGACAGGGGGACGTCACCC.

Points on this clone: From the germline J gene comes the end of the CDR3, since the read stops 3 residues before it. This chain connects TRBV2 to TRBJ2-1, with 9 bases lining up with TRBD2. CDR1 is SNHLY and CDR2 is FYNNEI in the germline V gene. The CDR3 length is 15 residues. V was clipped by 1 base and J by 2 bases; unmatched bases: 0. The CDR3 spells CASSEGLAAYNEQFF. The CDR3 DNA, read in part, is TGTGCCAGCAGTGAAGGACTAGCGGCCTACAATGAG.

Notes on this clone: The read terminates 3 residues ahead of where the CDR3 ends, so the germline J gene completes it. This sequence joins TRBV13 and TRBJ2-3, with D perhaps TRBD2 (7 bases). This CDR3 has 16 amino acids. Per germline, CDR1 PRHDT and CDR2 FYEKMQ (reference sequence). Trimming took off 2 bases at V and 0 bases at J, with 12 bases between the two ends. This chain's CDR3 is CASSLRAGASTDTQYF. The sequenced part of the CDR3 DNA is TGTGCCAGCAGCTTAAGGGCGGGGGCTAGCACAGATACG. Variable domain in full (rest from reference TRBV13 and TRBJ2-3): AAGVIQSPRHLIKEKRETATLKCYPIPRHDTVYWYQQGPGQDPQFLISFYEKMQSDKGSIPDRFSAQQFSDYHSELNMSSLELGDSALYFCASSLRAGASTDTQYFGPGTRLTVL.

Comment on this clone: The read falls 3 residues short of the CDR3 end, and the missing part is taken from the germline J gene. The chain employs TRBV20-1 and TRBJ1-6; TRBD1 matches 11 bases. The germline CDR1 and CDR2 sequences are DFQATT and SNEGSKA (reference sequence). The CDR3 covers 16 residues. V dropped 0 bases and J dropped 8; count of bases not matched to a gene: 6. CDR3 residues: CSARDAGQGADSPLHF. CDR3 DNA (partial): TGCAGTGCTAGAGATGCCGGACAGGGGGCCGATTCACCC.

Comments on this clone: With the read ending 3 residues before the CDR3 end, the germline J gene is used to fill in that end. The V gene is TRBV3-1 (or the pseudogene TRBV3-2), the J gene TRBJ2-7; D is unclear. Trimming removed 1 base at V and 4 bases at J, with 11 bases between. CDR1 and CDR2 (germline): LGHDT, YNNKEL (reference sequence). The CDR3 totals 14 residues. The sequenced part of the CDR3 DNA is TGTGCCAGCAGCCAAGGAGGTTACGGGTACGAG. Its translation: CASSQGGYGYE. The whole CDR3 protein reads CASSQGGYGYEQYF.

For this clone: Coverage ceases 3 residues before the CDR3 finishes, and the germline J gene fills in the end. This chain uses TRBV10-3 with TRBJ1-5; TRBD1 matches at 7 bases. J gave up 3 bases and V 10 bases, and 6 bases lay outside the gene matches. Germline CDR1 and CDR2: ENHRY and SYGVKD. The CDR3 is 13 residues long. This CDR3 reads CASKGAYNQPQHF. Partial CDR3 DNA: TGTGCCAGTAAGGGGGCTTACAATCAGCCC.

With regard to this clone: The sequence runs out 3 residues before the end of the CDR3; the remainder is reconstructed from the germline J gene. The chain combines TRBV18 with TRBJ1-5, with 7 nucleotides matching TRBD1. Looked up from germline, CDR1 is KGHSH and CDR2 is LQKENI. The CDR3 sequence is 14 residues long. V lost 6 bases to trimming and J lost 9 bases; unmatched junction nucleotides: 11. Incomplete CDR3 DNA: TGTGCCAGCTCGCAAAACAGGGGCCAGAGGCCC. This translates into CASSQNRGQRP. The complete CDR3 reads CASSQNRGQRPQHF. The full variable domain, with the rest looked up from reference TRBV18 and TRBJ1-5, is NAGVMQNPRHLVRRRGQEARLRCSPMKGHSHVYWYRQLPEEGLKFMVYLQKENIIDESGMPKERFSAEFPKEGPSILRIQQVVRGDSAAYFCASSQNRGQRPQHFGDGTRLSIL.